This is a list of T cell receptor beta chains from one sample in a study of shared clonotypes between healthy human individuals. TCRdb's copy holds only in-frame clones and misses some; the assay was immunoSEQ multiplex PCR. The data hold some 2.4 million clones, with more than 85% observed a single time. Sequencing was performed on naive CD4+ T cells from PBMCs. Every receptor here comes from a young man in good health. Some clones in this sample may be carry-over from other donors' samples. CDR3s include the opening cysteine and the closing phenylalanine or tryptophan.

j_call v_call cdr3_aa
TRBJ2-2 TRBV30 CAWSVGGRASGELFF
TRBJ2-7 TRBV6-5 CASRVAGLNSGEQYF
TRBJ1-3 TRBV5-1 CASSLAGRGNTIYF
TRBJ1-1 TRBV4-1 CASSQSDRDTEAFF
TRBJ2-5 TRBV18 CASSPGREETQYF
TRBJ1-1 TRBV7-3 CASSLTGQTEAFF
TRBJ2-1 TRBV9 CASSVVGGTSYNEQFF
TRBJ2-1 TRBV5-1 CASSPTSGRWPEQFF
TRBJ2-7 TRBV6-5 CASSGQWATYEQYF
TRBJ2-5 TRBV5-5 CASSLGRQETQYF
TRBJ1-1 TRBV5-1 CASSFDRTTEAFF
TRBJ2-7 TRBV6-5 CASSSTGYKEQYF
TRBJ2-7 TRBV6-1 CASSGRDRGYYEQYF
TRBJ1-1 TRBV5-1 CASSPVVGGTEAFF
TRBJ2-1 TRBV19 CASSITGAYNEQFF
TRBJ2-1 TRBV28 CASSLNNEQFF
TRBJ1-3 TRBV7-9 CASSLNTGVNGNTIYF
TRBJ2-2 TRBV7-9 CASSPHQGQGVTGELFF
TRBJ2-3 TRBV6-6 CASTSAVAGVADTQYF
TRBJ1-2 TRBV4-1 CASSQVGGPYGYTF
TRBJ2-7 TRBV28 CASSGIPTSSYEQYF
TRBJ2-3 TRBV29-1 CSVVSLGADTQYF
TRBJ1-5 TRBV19 CASSPGQNEFKPQHF
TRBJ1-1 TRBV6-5 CASSYSWRSTEAFF
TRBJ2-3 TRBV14 CASSLPGTDTQYF
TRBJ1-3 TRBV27 CASSLVAGNTIYF
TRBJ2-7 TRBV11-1 CASSPRLAGPPEQYF
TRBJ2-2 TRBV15 CATSQSSLVVITGELFF
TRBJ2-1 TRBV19 CASSIGLAGVSEQFF
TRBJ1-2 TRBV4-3 CASSQALSGRRGGYTF
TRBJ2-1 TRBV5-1 CASRSLGDSLGNEQFF
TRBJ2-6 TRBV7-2 CASSLARKRGANVLTF
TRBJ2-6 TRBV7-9 CASSKGRLAGGSGANVLTF
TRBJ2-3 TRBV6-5 CATQGGGTRKGTQYF
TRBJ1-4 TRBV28 CASSEAGDKEKLFF
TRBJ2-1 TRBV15 CATSRGGVGEQFF
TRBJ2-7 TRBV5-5 CASSLGISVDYEQYF
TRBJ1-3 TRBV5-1 CASSLGTASGGNTIYF
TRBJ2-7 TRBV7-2 CASSLGSGSTYEQYF
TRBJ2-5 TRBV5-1 CASSLTVQETQYF
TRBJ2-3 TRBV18 CASSPVGGRGDTQYF
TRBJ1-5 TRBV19 CASSLRVGQPQHF
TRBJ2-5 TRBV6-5 CASRRYREQETQYF
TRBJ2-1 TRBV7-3 CASSGTSGKNNEQFF
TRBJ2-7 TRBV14 CASSLGASGRGEQYF
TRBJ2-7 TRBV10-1 CASFLGSAPHEQYF
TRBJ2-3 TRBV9 CAKIQGQCTDTQYF
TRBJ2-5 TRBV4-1 CASSQGGARGVGETQYF
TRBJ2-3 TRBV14 CASSPPSVDTQYF
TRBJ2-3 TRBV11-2 CASSVLAGFYGDTQYF
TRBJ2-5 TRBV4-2 CASSPTTGPTGETQYF
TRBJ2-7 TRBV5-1 CASSLEQGPTYEQYF
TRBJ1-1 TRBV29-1 CSVEEGTGEAFF